This TCR beta chain was documented in a study of CD8+CD57+ T cells in acquired aplastic anemia. It was genomic DNA that served as the template for profiling TCR beta VDJ and CDR3. TCRdb redid the calling of the reads with MiXCR, one entry per CDR3 protein. Here the sample spans around 180,000 distinct CDR3 sequences, just under 65% being singletons. The CDR3 covers 15 residues. V lost 0 bases and J lost 5, with 14 bases in between. Germline V gene data show CDR1 as LNHNV and CDR2 as YYDKDF (reference sequence). The J gene is TRBJ2-7, the V gene TRBV15, with D possibly being TRBD1 (6 bases). Sequenced: sorted CD4+, CD8+, or CD8+CD57+ T cells (not recorded which) from PBMCs. The receptor's source is a human donor in good health. CDR3 protein: CATSRDRQESHEQYF. CDR3 in DNA: TGTGCCACCAGCAGAGATCGACAGGAGAGTCACGAGCAGTACTTC.